These 8 T cell receptor beta chains came from one sample sequenced in a study of cytomegalovirus exposure and HLA in healthy donors. Primers for the PCR totalled 60 Vbeta and 13 Jbeta. TCRdb's copy holds only in-frame clones and misses some; the assay was immunoSEQ multiplex PCR. The table includes 200,000 or so clones, roughly four fifths detected once. Sequenced material: PBMCs. The source of these receptors is a girl aged 10 to 17 in good health and CMV-seronegative.

J is TRBJ2-3 and V is TRBV2; D may be TRBD2 (6 bases). This CDR3 has 16 amino acids. The germline gives CDR1 SNHLY, CDR2 FYNNEI. The V gene lost 7 bases and the J gene lost 5 bases, with 22 bases spanning the gap. CDR3 loop: CASMGDLAGIVDTQYF. The DNA of the CDR3 is TGTGCCAGCATGGGGGACTTAGCCGGGATTGTAGATACGCAGTATTTT.

The gene calls are TRBV6-5 and TRBJ2-3; 7 bases match TRBD2. Germline V lookup: CDR1 MNHEY, CDR2 SVGAGI. With V trimmed by 11 bases and J by 4 bases, 12 bases remained unmatched. The length of the CDR3 is 14 residues. The CDR3 sequence: CAARPGGRADTQYF. CDR3 coding DNA: TGTGCCGCCCGGCCGGGGGGACGCGCAGATACGCAGTATTTT.

This sequence joins TRBV11-1 and TRBJ2-7; D perhaps matches TRBD2 (6 bases). Trimming removed 1 base from V and 5 bases from J, with 9 bases in between. This CDR3 contains 13 residues. CDR1 SGHAT and CDR2 FQDESV come from the germline V gene (reference sequence). The DNA for the CDR3 is TGTGCCAGCAGCTTAGTAGGGGAGGACGAGCAGTACTTC. Protein product: CASSLVGEDEQYF. Full variable domain (outside the CDR3, taken from reference TRBV11-1 and TRBJ2-7): EAEVAQSPRYKITEKSQAVAFWCDPISGHATLYWYRQILGQGPELLVQFQDESVVDDSQLPKDRFSAERLKGVDSTLKIQPAELGDSAMYLCASSLVGEDEQYFGPGTRLTVT.

The chain employs TRBV28 and TRBJ2-3; 10 nucleotides line up with TRBD1. Trimming removed 1 base from V and 6 bases from J; junction bases left unmatched: 4. There are 15 residues in the CDR3. Germline CDR1 and CDR2: MDHEN and SYDVKM. CDR3: CASSLYGTGADTQYF. The CDR3 nucleotides read TGTGCCAGCAGTTTATACGGGACAGGGGCGGATACGCAGTATTTT.

The rearrangement joins TRBV5-4 to TRBJ2-7; 7 nucleotides line up with TRBD2. From germline, CDR1 is SGHNT and CDR2 YYREEE (reference sequence). V lost 4 bases and J lost 0; bases outside the gene matches: 7. The CDR3 length is 15 residues. CDR3 loop: CASSPGGRSSYEQYF. CDR3 nucleotide sequence: TGTGCCAGCAGCCCCGGGGGGAGGAGCTCCTACGAGCAGTACTTC.

The genes are TRBV28 and TRBJ2-1; 16 positions match TRBD2. V gave up 1 base and J gave up 7 bases; unmatched junction bases: 7. Germline V gene lookup returns CDR1 MDHEN and CDR2 SYDVKM. The CDR3 is made up of 18 amino acids. The CDR3 DNA reads as TGTGCCAGCAGTTTATTGAAAGGGACTAGCGGGAGGGCAAATGAGCAGTTCTTC. It translates to CASSLLKGTSGRANEQFF.

This clone was seen a handful of times. This chain joins TRBV2 and TRBJ1-1; perhaps TRBD1 as D (5 bases). Germline CDR1 and CDR2: SNHLY and FYNNEI. Trimming cost V 4 bases and J 1 base, with 13 bases left between them. The CDR3 spans 15 residues. CDR3 nucleotide sequence: TGTGCCAGCAGTGGGGCAGGGCGGTCGAACACTGAAGCTTTCTTT. This sequence encodes CASSGAGRSNTEAFF.

The V gene is TRBV28, the J gene TRBJ2-1; TRBD2 might be the D (6 bases). This CDR3 has 15 amino acids. Trimming removed 7 bases from V and 7 bases from J, with 20 bases in between. Germline V CDR1 and CDR2: MDHEN, SYDVKM. The CDR3 reads CASTKNDLLANEQFF. Written as DNA, the CDR3 is TGTGCCAGCACCAAAAACGACTTGCTAGCGAATGAGCAGTTCTTC. Full variable domain (remainder filled in from reference TRBV28 and TRBJ2-1): DVKVTQSSRYLVKRTGEKVFLECVQDMDHENMFWYRQDPGLGLRLIYFSYDVKMKEKGDIPEGYSVSREKKERFSLILESASTNQTSMYLCASTKNDLLANEQFFGPGTRLTVL.